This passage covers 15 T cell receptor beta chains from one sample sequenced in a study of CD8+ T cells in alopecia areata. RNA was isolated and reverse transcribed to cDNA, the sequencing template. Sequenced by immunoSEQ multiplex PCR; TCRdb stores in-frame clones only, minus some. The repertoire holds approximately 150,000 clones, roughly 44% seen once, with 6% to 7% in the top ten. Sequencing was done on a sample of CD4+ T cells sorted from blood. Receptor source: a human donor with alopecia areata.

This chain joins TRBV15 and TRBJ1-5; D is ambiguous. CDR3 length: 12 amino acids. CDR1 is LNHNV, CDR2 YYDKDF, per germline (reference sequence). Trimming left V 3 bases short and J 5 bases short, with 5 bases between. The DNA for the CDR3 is TGTGCCACCAGCAGGCCCGATCAGCCCCAGCATTTT. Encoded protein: CATSRPDQPQHF.

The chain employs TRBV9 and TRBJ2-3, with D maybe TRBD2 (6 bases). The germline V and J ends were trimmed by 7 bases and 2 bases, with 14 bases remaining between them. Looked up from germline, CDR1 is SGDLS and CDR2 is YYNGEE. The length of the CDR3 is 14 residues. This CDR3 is CASRGGEYTDTQYF. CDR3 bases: TGTGCCAGCCGTGGCGGGGAATACACAGATACGCAGTATTTT.

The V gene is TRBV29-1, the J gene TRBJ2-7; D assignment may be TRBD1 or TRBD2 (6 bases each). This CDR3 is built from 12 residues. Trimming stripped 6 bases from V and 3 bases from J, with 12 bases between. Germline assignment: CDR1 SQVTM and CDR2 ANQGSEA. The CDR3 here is CSVEGVHYEQYF. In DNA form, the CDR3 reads TGCAGCGTGGAGGGGGTCCACTACGAGCAGTACTTC.

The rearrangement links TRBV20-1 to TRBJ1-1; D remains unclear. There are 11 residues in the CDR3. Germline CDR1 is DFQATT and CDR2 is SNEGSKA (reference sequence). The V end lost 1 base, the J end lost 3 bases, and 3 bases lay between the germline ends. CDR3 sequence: CSARVDTEAFF. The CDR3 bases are TGCAGTGCTAGAGTGGACACTGAAGCTTTCTTT.

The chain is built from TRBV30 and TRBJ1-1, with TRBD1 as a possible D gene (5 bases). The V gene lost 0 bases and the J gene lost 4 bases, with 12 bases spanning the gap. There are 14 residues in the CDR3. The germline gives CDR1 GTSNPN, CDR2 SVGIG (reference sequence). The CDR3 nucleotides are TGTGCCTGGAGTGTATGGGACGGACTCACTGAAGCTTTCTTT. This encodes CAWSVWDGLTEAFF.

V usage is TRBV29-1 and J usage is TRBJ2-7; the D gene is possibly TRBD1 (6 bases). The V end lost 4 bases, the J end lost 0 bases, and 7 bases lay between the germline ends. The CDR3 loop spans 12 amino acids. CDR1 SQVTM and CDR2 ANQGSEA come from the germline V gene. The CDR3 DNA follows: TGCAGCGTTGCGGACAGCTCCTACGAGCAGTACTTC. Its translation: CSVADSSYEQYF.

The CDR3 protein is CASSLYLGGPRDTQYF. CDR3 DNA sequence: TGTGCCAGCAGTTTATACTTGGGAGGGCCTCGAGATACGCAGTATTTT. The chain carries TRBV27 and TRBJ2-3; the match to TRBD2 covers 7 bases. CDR3 length: 16 amino acids. V lost 1 base to trimming and J lost 5 bases; unmatched junction nucleotides: 9. Germline CDR1 MNHEY, CDR2 SMNVEV (reference sequence).

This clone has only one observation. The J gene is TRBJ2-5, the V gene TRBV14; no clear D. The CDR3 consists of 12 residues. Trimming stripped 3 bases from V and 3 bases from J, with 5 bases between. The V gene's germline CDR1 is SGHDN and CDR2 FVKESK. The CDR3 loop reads CASSHSEETQYF. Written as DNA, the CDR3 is TGTGCCAGCAGCCACAGCGAAGAGACCCAGTACTTC. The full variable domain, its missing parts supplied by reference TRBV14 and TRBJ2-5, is EAGVTQFPSHSVIEKGQTVTLRCDPISGHDNLYWYRRVMGKEIKFLLHFVKESKQDESGMPNNRFLAERTGGTYSTLKVQPAELEDSGVYFCASSHSEETQYFGPGTRLLVL.

The DNA for the CDR3 is TGCGCCAGCAGCCGCCCGGGACTAGCGGGAAATAATGAGCAGTTCTTC. Protein sequence: CASSRPGLAGNNEQFF. V gene TRBV5-1 combines with J gene TRBJ2-1; the match to TRBD2 covers 13 bases. V dropped 4 bases and J dropped 7; count of bases not matched to a gene: 8. This CDR3 region has 16 residues. CDR1 is SGHRS, CDR2 YFSETQ, per germline.

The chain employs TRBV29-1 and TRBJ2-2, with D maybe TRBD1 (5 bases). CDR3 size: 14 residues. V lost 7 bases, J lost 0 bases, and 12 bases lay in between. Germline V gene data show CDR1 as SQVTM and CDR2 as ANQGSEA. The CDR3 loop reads CSGRDSANTGELFF. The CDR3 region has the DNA TGCAGCGGGCGCGACAGCGCGAACACCGGGGAGCTGTTTTTT.

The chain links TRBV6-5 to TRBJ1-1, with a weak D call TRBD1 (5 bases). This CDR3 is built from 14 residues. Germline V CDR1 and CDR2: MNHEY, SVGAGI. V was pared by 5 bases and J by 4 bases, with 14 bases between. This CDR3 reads CASSQGAVGTEAFF. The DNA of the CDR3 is TGTGCCAGCAGTCAGGGAGCGGTGGGCACTGAAGCTTTCTTT.

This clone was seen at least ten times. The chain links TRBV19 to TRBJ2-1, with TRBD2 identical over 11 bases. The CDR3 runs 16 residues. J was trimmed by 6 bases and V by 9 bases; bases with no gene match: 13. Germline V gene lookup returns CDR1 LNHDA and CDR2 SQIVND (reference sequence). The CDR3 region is CARPPYVGLAGNEQFF. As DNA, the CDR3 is TGTGCCAGACCTCCCTATGTAGGACTAGCGGGCAATGAGCAGTTCTTC.

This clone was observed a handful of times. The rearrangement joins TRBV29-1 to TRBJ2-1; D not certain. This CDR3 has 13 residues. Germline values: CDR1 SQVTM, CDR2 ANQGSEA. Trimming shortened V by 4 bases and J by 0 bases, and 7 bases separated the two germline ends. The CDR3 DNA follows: TGCAGCGTTGCCCCTCGCTCCTACAATGAGCAGTTCTTC. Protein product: CSVAPRSYNEQFF.

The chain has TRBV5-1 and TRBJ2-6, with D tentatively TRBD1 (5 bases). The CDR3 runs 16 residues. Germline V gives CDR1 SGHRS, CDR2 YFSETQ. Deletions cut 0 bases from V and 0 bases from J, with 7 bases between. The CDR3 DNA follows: TGCGCCAGCAGCTTGGGGGGCAGCTCTGGGGCCAACGTCCTGACTTTC. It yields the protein CASSLGGSSGANVLTF.

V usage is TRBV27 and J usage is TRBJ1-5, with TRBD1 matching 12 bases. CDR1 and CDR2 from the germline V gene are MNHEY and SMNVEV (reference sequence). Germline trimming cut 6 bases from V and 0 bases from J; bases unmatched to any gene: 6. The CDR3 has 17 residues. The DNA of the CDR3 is TGTGCCAGCAGAACCGGGACAGGGGGCATTAGCAATCAGCCCCAGCATTTT. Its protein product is CASRTGTGGISNQPQHF.